This T cell receptor beta chain derives from a study of shared clonotypes between healthy human individuals. Study results and limitations: Clonotype sharing across a handful of donors was observed for around 4.8% of naive CD4 clonotypes. The study sampled only blood, and tissue repertoires likely differ. A small donor pool kept down the genetic and exposure-history diversity that was represented.

The method was immunoSEQ multiplex PCR; TCRdb's version includes in-frame clones alone and lacks a portion of them. The table records approximately 1,500,000 clones, more than 95% of them present only once. With 4 bases clipped from V and 5 bases from J, the junction kept 6 bases outside the gene matches. The CDR3 spans 14 residues. CDR1 is SGHNT and CDR2 is YENEEA in the germline V gene. For this clone: Antigen specificity is unknown.

All the donors were Caucasian adults who lived in Nashville, Tennessee. The J gene is TRBJ2-7, the V gene TRBV11-3, with 9 bases that match TRBD1. The sequence was obtained from a man aged 25 to 40 in good health. Source material: naive CD4+ T cells sorted from blood. Subset in this sample: CD45RA+ positively selected. The CDR3 reads CASSSGQGGDEQYF. In nucleotides, the CDR3 is TGTGCCAGCAGCTCGGGACAGGGAGGCGACGAGCAGTACTTC.